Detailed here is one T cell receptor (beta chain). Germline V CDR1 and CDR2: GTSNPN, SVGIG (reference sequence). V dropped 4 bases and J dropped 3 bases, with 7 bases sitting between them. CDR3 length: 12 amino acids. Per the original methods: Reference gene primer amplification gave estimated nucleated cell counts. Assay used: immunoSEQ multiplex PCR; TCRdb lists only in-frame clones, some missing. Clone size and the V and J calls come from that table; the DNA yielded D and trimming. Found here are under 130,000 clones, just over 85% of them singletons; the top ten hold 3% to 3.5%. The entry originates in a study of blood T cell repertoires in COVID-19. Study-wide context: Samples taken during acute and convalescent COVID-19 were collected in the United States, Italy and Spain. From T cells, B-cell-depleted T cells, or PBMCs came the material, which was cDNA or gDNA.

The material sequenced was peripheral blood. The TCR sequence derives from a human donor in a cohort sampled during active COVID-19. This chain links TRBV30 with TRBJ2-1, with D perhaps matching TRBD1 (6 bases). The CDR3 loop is CAWNRVYNEQFF. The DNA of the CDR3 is TGTGCCTGGAACAGGGTCTACAATGAGCAGTTCTTC.